This T cell receptor (beta chain) originates from a study of blood T cell repertoires in COVID-19. Looking at the study overall: Italy, Spain and the United States were the sources of the convalescent and acute COVID-19 samples. T cells, B-cell-depleted T cells, or PBMCs supplied cDNA or gDNA.

This CDR3 is 10 amino acids long. Trimming took off 3 bases at V and 11 bases at J, with 10 bases between the two ends. CDR1 is SQVTM, CDR2 ANQGSEA, per germline. Original methodology: Reference gene primers were amplified, and this amplification served to estimate nucleated cell counts. Only in-frame clones appear in the TCRdb table, and some are missing; sequencing was by immunoSEQ multiplex PCR. V, J and clone size are taken as reported in that table, and D and trimming were inferred from the DNA itself. Among some 70,000 clones listed, roughly 73% were seen once. Material for sequencing was peripheral blood. The chain combines TRBV29-1 with TRBJ1-1; D possibly corresponds to TRBD1 (5 bases). This clonotype was sampled from a woman aged 60-70 years with acute or convalescent COVID-19. The CDR3 coding sequence is TGCAGCGTTGAGGGGGGGATCGCTTTCTTT. The encoded protein is CSVEGGIAFF.